One and the same sample provided the 27 T cell receptor beta chains below, sequenced in a study of spatial heterogeneity in lung cancer. The time point denotes: sample taken at primary tumor resection. Whole RNA was taken from tumor, nontumor lung or frozen PBMC; it was then sequenced unsorted. TCRdb ran MiXCR on the 5' RACE reads and lists one entry per CDR3 protein. The top ten hold over 40% of the sample, which has 85,000 to 100,000 distinct CDR3 sequences, more than 10% seen once. This specimen was PBMCs, taken at surgery. The receptors originated from a male donor with early-stage non-small cell lung cancer.

This clonotype was counted only a few times. The V and J genes are TRBV28 and TRBJ2-7, with D uncertain. V was shortened by 11 bases and J by 5 bases, with 7 bases between the two germline ends. The CDR3 is 9 residues long. Germline loops: CDR1 MDHEN, CDR2 SYDVKM. Here the CDR3 DNA reads TGTGCCGTCGGCGACGAGCAGTACTTC. The encoded protein is CAVGDEQYF.

This clonotype was counted a few times. The V call is TRBV7-9, the J call TRBJ2-5; D tentatively reads TRBD1 or TRBD2 (5 bases each). V lost 5 bases and J 4 bases, leaving 20 bases between the germline ends. CDR1 and CDR2 (germline): SEHNR, FQNEAQ (reference sequence). This CDR3 is built from 16 residues. Here the CDR3 reads CASSPGVGAGGETQYF. The CDR3 nucleotides are TGTGCCAGCAGCCCTGGTGTAGGGGCCGGAGGAGAGACCCAGTACTTC.

This clonotype was recorded at least ten times. The CDR3 nucleotides read TGTGCCAGCAGCCCGTCAACCCTCGCCCGAGAGACCCAGTACTTC. Amino acids: CASSPSTLARETQYF. The chain uses TRBV11-2 and TRBJ2-5; unclear D gene. Germline V gene data show CDR1 as SGHAT and CDR2 as FQNNGV. The CDR3 has 15 amino acids. V lost 5 bases and J 4 bases, leaving 17 bases between the germline ends.

Many counts were recorded for this clonotype. The chain joins TRBV5-1 to TRBJ2-3; 11 bases align to TRBD2. The V gene end was trimmed by 2 bases and the J gene end by 2 bases; junction bases not matched to a gene: 4. This CDR3 has 16 residues. Germline CDR1 SGHRS, CDR2 YFSETQ. CDR3 region: CASSLRLAGNTDTQYF. In nucleotides, the CDR3 is TGCGCCAGCAGCTTACGACTAGCGGGGAACACAGATACGCAGTATTTT.

This clonotype was seen repeatedly, ten times or more. The rearrangement joins TRBV5-8 to TRBJ1-2; TRBD1 matches 9 bases. Germline V CDR1 and CDR2: SGHTS, YDEGEE. There are 15 residues in the CDR3. The ends lost 2 bases at V and 2 bases at J; junction bases unmatched: 4. DNA for the CDR3: TGTGCCAGCAGCTTAAGAGGACAGGGGAACTATGGCTACACCTTC. Its translation: CASSLRGQGNYGYTF. The full variable domain, rest sourced from reference TRBV5-8 and TRBJ1-2, is EAGVTQSPTHLIKTRGQQATLRCSPISGHTSVYWYQQALGLGLQFLLWYDEGEERNRGNFPPRFSGRQFPNYSSELNVNALELEDSALYLCASSLRGQGNYGYTFGSGTRLTVV.

This clonotype occurred a few times. The chain links TRBV7-8 to TRBJ1-4; possibly TRBD1 for D (5 bases). CDR1 and CDR2 (germline): SGHVS, FQNEAQ. This CDR3 contains 16 residues. V lost 5 bases, J lost 7 bases, and 20 bases lay in between. CDR3 protein: CASSRNIQGRGEKLFF. CDR3 sequence (DNA): TGTGCCAGCAGCCGAAACATCCAGGGTCGGGGTGAAAAACTGTTTTTT.

The chain couples TRBV7-2 to TRBJ2-1; 12 bases are shared with TRBD2. CDR3 length: 15 amino acids. From germline, CDR1 is SGHTA and CDR2 FQGNSA. V lost 5 bases and J lost 8; bases outside the gene matches: 7. The CDR3 DNA reads TGTGCCAGCAGCCGATTACTAGCGGGAGGAGATGAGCAGTTCTTC. Translated: CASSRLLAGGDEQFF.

This clonotype was found many times. CDR3 loop: CSARDSPPYEQYF. In DNA form, the CDR3 reads TGCAGTGCTAGAGACAGTCCTCCCTACGAGCAGTACTTC. This chain links TRBV20-1 with TRBJ2-7; D ambiguous. CDR1 is DFQATT, CDR2 SNEGSKA, per germline (reference sequence). This CDR3 is built from 13 residues. V gave up 0 bases and J gave up 2 bases, with 8 bases separating them.

By sample share, this clonotype is large. V and J are TRBV2 and TRBJ2-7; 8 positions match TRBD1. J gave up 0 bases and V 7 bases, and 14 bases lay outside the gene matches. The CDR3 runs to 17 residues. CDR1 SNHLY and CDR2 FYNNEI come from the germline V gene. CDR3 sequence reads: CASKPEETGVSSYEQYF. CDR3 in DNA: TGTGCCAGCAAACCCGAGGAGACAGGGGTGAGCTCCTACGAGCAGTACTTC.

V is TRBV5-1 and J is TRBJ2-5; 14 bases fit TRBD2. Germline CDR1 and CDR2: SGHRS and YFSETQ. The CDR3 is 18 amino acids. J lost 4 bases, V lost 1 base, and 9 bases had no gene match. The CDR3 DNA reads TGCGCCAGCAGCTTGTTCGTGACTAGCGGGAGGGCCCCAGAGACCCAGTACTTC. It yields the protein CASSLFVTSGRAPETQYF.

The rearrangement links TRBV7-9 to TRBJ1-6, with a weak D call TRBD1 (5 bases). Germline CDR1 is SEHNR and CDR2 is FQNEAQ (reference sequence). The CDR3 is 15 residues long. With 1 base removed from V and 10 bases from J, the gap between germline ends came to 14 bases. The CDR3 sequence is CASSLDSGGGSPLHF. Written as DNA, the CDR3 is TGTGCCAGCAGCTTAGATAGCGGGGGAGGCTCACCCCTCCACTTT.

This clonotype was seen many times. This sequence joins TRBV6-2 or TRBV6-3 and TRBJ2-7, with 9 bases that match TRBD1. The CDR3 consists of 14 residues. Germline-derived CDR1 and CDR2 are MNHEY and SVGEGT. V trimming: 7 bases; J trimming: 3 bases; junction bases outside the gene matches: 7. CDR3 sequence reads: CASTKDRGSYEQYF. CDR3 in DNA: TGTGCCAGCACCAAAGACAGGGGGAGCTACGAGCAGTACTTC.

This clonotype was picked up many times. J is TRBJ2-1 and V is TRBV10-3, with 7 nucleotides matching TRBD1. This CDR3 has 13 amino acids. Losses at the gene ends were 7 bases for V and 7 bases for J; bases not matched to a gene: 7. CDR1 and CDR2 from the germline V gene are ENHRY and SYGVKD. CDR3 DNA: TGTGCCATCAATGGGCAGGGGGATAATGAGCAGTTCTTC. Protein sequence: CAINGQGDNEQFF.

The sample holds a few counts of this clonotype. This chain joins TRBV29-1 and TRBJ1-5; TRBD1 agrees at 11 bases. V lost 0 bases, J lost 11 bases, and 3 bases stayed unmatched. This CDR3 comprises 13 residues. The germline gives CDR1 SQVTM, CDR2 ANQGSEA. In DNA, the CDR3 is TGCAGCGTTGAAGAGACGGGACAGGGGGCCCAGCATTTT. As protein: CSVEETGQGAQHF.

The J gene is TRBJ2-1, the V gene TRBV7-6; D is perhaps TRBD2 (9 bases). Looked up from germline, CDR1 is SGHVS and CDR2 is FNYEAQ. The CDR3 has 18 residues. V was trimmed by 5 bases and J by 7 bases, leaving 27 bases between them. The CDR3 DNA is TGTGCCAGCAGCCTCCGGACAGGGACTAGCCCATTACCGAATGAGCAGTTCTTC. This codes for CASSLRTGTSPLPNEQFF.

The table lists this clonotype with many counts. The rearrangement uses TRBV21-1 and TRBJ2-3. TRBV21-1 is noted as a pseudogene. CDR3 length equals 15 residues. CDR3 DNA: TGTGCCAGCAGCATAAGCGGGGCTAGCACAGATACGCAGTATTTT. Residues: CASSISGASTDTQYF.

The V gene is TRBV29-1, the J gene TRBJ2-5, with 10 bases that match TRBD1. Germline V gene sequence: CDR1 SQVTM, CDR2 ANQGSEA. The ends lost 3 bases at V and 4 bases at J; junction bases unmatched: 5. The CDR3 runs to 14 residues. The CDR3 coding sequence is TGCAGCGTTGATGGAGGGACAGGGGCAGAGACCCAGTACTTC. It encodes CSVDGGTGAETQYF.

The chain couples TRBV15 to TRBJ2-3; a possible D gene is TRBD2 (6 bases). Per germline, CDR1 LNHNV and CDR2 YYDKDF (reference sequence). The CDR3 covers 15 residues. V lost 5 bases and J 0 bases, leaving 12 bases between the germline ends. Here the CDR3 reads CATSPGAGSTDTQYF. The DNA of the CDR3 is TGTGCCACCAGCCCTGGGGCGGGGAGCACAGATACGCAGTATTTT.

The CDR3 here is CASRRAGGTYNEQFF. CDR3 sequence (DNA): TGTGCCAGCAGACGAGCGGGGGGAACCTACAATGAGCAGTTCTTC. The V call is TRBV12-3 or TRBV12-4, the J call TRBJ2-1, with 9 bases fitting TRBD2. CDR3 length: 15 residues. V shed 6 bases and J 2 bases; nucleotides not matched to a gene: 5.

The J gene is TRBJ2-5, the V gene TRBV29-1; D might be TRBD1 (6 bases). Looked up from germline, CDR1 is SQVTM and CDR2 is ANQGSEA. The CDR3 spans 12 residues. Trimming removed 7 bases from V and 4 bases from J, with 13 bases in between. The CDR3 loop reads CSAGQGRETQYF. The CDR3 coding sequence is TGCAGCGCCGGGCAGGGGAGAGAGACCCAGTACTTC.

This clonotype turned up a few times. This chain links TRBV14 with TRBJ2-7; D ambiguous. Germline CDR1 and CDR2: SGHDN and FVKESK. This CDR3 is 11 amino acids long. Trimming stripped 6 bases from V and 2 bases from J, with 5 bases between. The CDR3 reads CASSAPYEQYF. The CDR3 DNA reads TGTGCCAGCAGTGCCCCCTACGAGCAGTACTTC.

This clonotype occurred a few times. This chain joins TRBV7-2 and TRBJ2-7, with D hard to call. V was clipped by 1 base and J by 3 bases, with 10 bases between them. There are 14 residues in the CDR3. Looked up from germline, CDR1 is SGHTA and CDR2 is FQGNSA. The CDR3 DNA is TGTGCCAGCAGCTTAGAACCTGGAAACTACGAGCAGTACTTC. Amino acids: CASSLEPGNYEQYF.

V is TRBV7-3 and J is TRBJ2-2; no clear D. Germline V gene lookup returns CDR1 SGHTA and CDR2 FQGTGA. The CDR3 is made up of 15 amino acids. V shed 7 bases and J shed 4 bases, with 16 bases lying between them. CDR3: CASTPGSFGTGELFF. The CDR3 region has the DNA TGTGCCAGCACCCCCGGGTCGTTTGGCACCGGGGAGCTGTTTTTT. The full variable domain, in which reference TRBV7-3 and TRBJ2-2 provide the parts outside the CDR3, is GAGVSQTPSNKVTEKGKYVELRCDPISGHTALYWYRQSLGQGPEFLIYFQGTGAADDSGLPNDRFFAVRPEGSVSTLKIQRTERGDSAVYLCASTPGSFGTGELFFGEGSRLTVL.

This rearrangement joins TRBV18 to TRBJ2-3, with unresolved D. The CDR3 sequence is 13 residues long. The ends were cut back, 3 bases at V and 2 bases at J, with 6 bases in the middle. The V gene's germline CDR1 is KGHSH and CDR2 LQKENI. CDR3 sequence reads: CASSPPATDTQYF. In DNA, the CDR3 is TGTGCCAGCTCACCGCCTGCCACAGATACGCAGTATTTT. Together with reference TRBV18 and TRBJ2-3, the CDR3 gives the full variable domain: NAGVMQNPRHLVRRRGQEARLRCSPMKGHSHVYWYRQLPEEGLKFMVYLQKENIIDESGMPKERFSAEFPKEGPSILRIQQVVRGDSAAYFCASSPPATDTQYFGPGTRLTVL.

V is TRBV11-2 and J is TRBJ2-7, with D possibly being TRBD2 (6 bases). V shed 5 bases and J shed 1 base, with 12 bases lying between them. The CDR3 extends over 14 amino acids. The germline CDR1 and CDR2 sequences are SGHAT and FQNNGV. The CDR3 DNA reads as TGTGCCAGCAGCCCCTTCGGAGGGTCCTACGAGCAGTACTTC. Translation: CASSPFGGSYEQYF.

This clonotype was seen only a few times. This chain joins TRBV6-2 or TRBV6-3 and TRBJ2-1; TRBD1 matches at 10 bases. The junction had 4 bases not matched to a gene; V was cut back by 1 base and J by 1 base. The CDR3 totals 17 residues. CDR1 and CDR2 (germline): MNHEY, SVGEGT. The CDR3 DNA follows: TGTGCCAGCAGTTACTTTCCGGGACAGGGGTCCTACAATGAGCAGTTCTTC. This translates into CASSYFPGQGSYNEQFF.

This clonotype was seen a few times. V gene TRBV11-3 combines with J gene TRBJ2-7; 7 bases are shared with TRBD1. The CDR3 extends over 14 amino acids. V dropped 7 bases and J dropped 2; count of bases not matched to a gene: 8. Per the germline V gene, CDR1 is SGHNT and CDR2 is YENEEA. In nucleotides, the CDR3 is TGTGCCAGCACCCGACAGGGCCGTACCTACGAGCAGTACTTC. This gives the protein CASTRQGRTYEQYF. Variable domain in full (rest from reference TRBV11-3 and TRBJ2-7): EAGVVQSPRYKIIEKKQPVAFWCNPISGHNTLYWYLQNLGQGPELLIRYENEEAVDDSQLPKDRFSAERLKGVDSTLKIQPAELGDSAVYLCASTRQGRTYEQYFGPGTRLTVT.